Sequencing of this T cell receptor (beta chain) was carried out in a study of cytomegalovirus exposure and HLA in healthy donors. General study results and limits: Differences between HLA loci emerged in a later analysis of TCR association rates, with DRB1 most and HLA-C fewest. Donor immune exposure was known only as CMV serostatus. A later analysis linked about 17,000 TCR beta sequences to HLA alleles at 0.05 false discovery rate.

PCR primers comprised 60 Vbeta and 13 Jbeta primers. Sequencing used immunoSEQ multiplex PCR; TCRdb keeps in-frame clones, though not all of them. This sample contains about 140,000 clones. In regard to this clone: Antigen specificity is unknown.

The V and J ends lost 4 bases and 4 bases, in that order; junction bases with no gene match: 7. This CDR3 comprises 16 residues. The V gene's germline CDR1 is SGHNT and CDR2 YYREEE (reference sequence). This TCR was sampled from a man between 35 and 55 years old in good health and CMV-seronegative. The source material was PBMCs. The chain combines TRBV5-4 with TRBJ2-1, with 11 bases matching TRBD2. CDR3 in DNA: TGTGCCAGCAGCACGGGGGGGACTAGCGGATACAATGAGCAGTTCTTC. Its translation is CASSTGGTSGYNEQFF.